Detailed here is one T cell receptor beta chain. Its antigen is not identified. This specimen belongs to a study of T cell responses to AZD1222 COVID-19 vaccine. Study at large: Both about-4-week and about-12-week second-dose recipients were combined.

Study-wide points: Researchers took repertoire samples only after the peak T cell response had come. Recipients of AZD1222 seropositive at baseline numbered only 6 or 7. Vaccine-related CD4 TCRs covered spike, predominating at 160-218 and 743-854.

Measured with immunoSEQ multiplex PCR; TCRdb has only the in-frame clones, and not every one. The data hold some 92,000 clones, with around 93% observed a single time. The sequencing here drew on peripheral blood, taken on day 0 of AZD1222 vaccination. The TCR comes from an adult in good health.

CDR3 protein: CASSRGGQGINSPLHF. CDR3 in DNA: TGTGCCAGCAGCCGCGGAGGACAGGGAATCAATTCACCCCTCCACTTT. The chain uses TRBV7-2 and TRBJ1-6; 8 bases match TRBD1. The CDR3 extends over 16 amino acids. CDR1 and CDR2 (germline): SGHTA, FQGNSA. Trimming at V came to 5 bases and at J to 7 bases, leaving 10 bases not matched to a gene.